The rows below give T cell receptor beta chains drawn from one sample of a study of CD8+CD57+ T cells in acquired aplastic anemia. TCRdb redid the calling of the reads with MiXCR, one entry per CDR3 protein. Seen here are some 120,000 distinct CDR3 sequences, around 50% observed once, and the top ten hold 2% to 3%. Specimen: sorted CD4+, CD8+, or CD8+CD57+ T cells (not recorded which) from PBMCs. These receptors were collected from a human donor in good health, serving as a control. CDR3s include the opening cysteine and the closing phenylalanine or tryptophan. Each record gives: J gene, D gene, V gene, clone size, CDR3 protein, CDR3 DNA. D genes are given only for firm matches. A clone size is listed for some rows: how often the clone was seen (once, few, many), or a class if it is expanded.

>TRBJ1-2|.|TRBV20-1|.
CSARPGDIDGYTF
TGCAGTGCTAGGCCAGGGGACATAGATGGCTACACCTTC
>TRBJ1-5|.|TRBV6-1|many
CASRVTGRGNQPQHF
TGTGCCAGCCGCGTTACAGGGCGAGGAAATCAGCCCCAGCATTTT
>TRBJ1-3|TRBD1|TRBV6-1|many
CASRTDRGSGNTIYF
TGTGCCAGCAGGACAGACAGGGGGTCCGGAAACACCATATATTTT
>TRBJ1-2|.|TRBV20-1|many
CSARENWRDANGYTF
TGCAGTGCTAGGGAAAACTGGAGGGATGCGAATGGCTACACCTTC
>TRBJ1-4|.|TRBV14|many
CASSPGLNEKLFF
TGTGCCAGCAGCCCGGGGCTCAATGAAAAACTGTTTTTT
>TRBJ2-5|TRBD1|TRBV4-3|many
CASSHLGDSQETQYF
TGCGCCAGCAGCCACCTGGGGGACAGCCAAGAGACCCAGTACTTC
>TRBJ2-7|.|TRBV4-2|few
CASSQDMGFDEQYF
TGTGCCAGCAGCCAAGATATGGGTTTCGACGAGCAGTACTTC
>TRBJ1-2|.|TRBV10-2|.
CASSQGLYGYTF
TGCGCCAGCAGTCAGGGACTCTATGGCTACACCTTC
>TRBJ1-1|.|TRBV7-9|.
CVSSLGSTEAFF
TGTGTCAGCAGCTTGGGGAGCACTGAAGCTTTCTTT
>TRBJ1-6|.|TRBV20-1|many
CSARAPANSPLHF
TGCAGTGCTAGAGCGCCGGCTAATTCACCCCTCCACTTT
>TRBJ2-5|.|TRBV20-1|.
CSAKKQGGETQYF
TGCAGTGCTAAGAAACAGGGAGGGGAGACCCAGTACTTC
>TRBJ2-3|TRBD2|TRBV29-1|.
CSVPGLAGGPGTQYF
TGCAGCGTTCCAGGACTAGCGGGGGGGCCGGGTACGCAGTATTTT
>TRBJ2-7|.|TRBV2|.
CASRSLSGLGEQYF
TGTGCCAGCAGGTCCCTATCGGGATTGGGTGAGCAGTACTTC
>TRBJ2-7|.|TRBV6-1|many
CASRTPETYEQYF
TGTGCCAGCAGAACCCCTGAAACCTACGAGCAGTACTTC
>TRBJ1-6|TRBD1|TRBV4-2|.
CVSSQDKFTGESPLHF
TGTGTCAGCAGCCAAGACAAGTTCACAGGGGAGTCACCCCTCCACTTT
>TRBJ2-5|.|TRBV7-2|many
CASSRTGTRRAQYF
TGTGCCAGCAGCCGGACCGGGACAAGGCGGGCCCAGTACTTC
>TRBJ1-1|.|TRBV3-1|many
CASSRRTEAFF
TGTGCCAGCAGCCGCAGGACTGAAGCTTTCTTT
>TRBJ2-1|.|TRBV29-1|.
CSVSLIYNEQFF
TGCAGCGTTTCCCTGATCTACAATGAGCAGTTCTTC
>TRBJ2-5|TRBD1|TRBV5-1|.
CASSLMRQGGQETQYF
TGCGCCAGCAGCTTGATGAGACAGGGGGGACAAGAGACCCAGTACTTC
>TRBJ2-5|TRBD2|TRBV29-1|few
CSARDYKETQYF
TGCAGCGCACGGGACTACAAAGAGACCCAGTACTTC
>TRBJ2-3|TRBD2|TRBV19|many
CASSLALAGFSDTQYF
TGTGCCAGTAGTCTCGCACTAGCGGGGTTCTCTGATACGCAGTATTTT
>TRBJ2-3|.|TRBV19|many
CASSIKAGTDTQYF
TGTGCCAGTAGTATAAAGGCGGGGACAGATACGCAGTATTTT
>TRBJ2-2|.|TRBV3-1|few
CASSQDGGIGTGELFF
TGTGCCAGCAGCCAAGATGGGGGAATCGGTACCGGGGAGCTGTTTTTT
>TRBJ2-3|.|TRBV5-6|many
CASSSDRGDTQYF
TGTGCCAGCAGCAGTGATCGGGGGGATACGCAGTATTTT
>TRBJ1-4|.|TRBV5-1|many
CASSFEATNEKLFF
TGCGCCAGCAGCTTTGAGGCAACTAATGAAAAACTGTTTTTT
>TRBJ2-1|.|TRBV11-1|.
CASSLPRKWGRKNNEQFF
TGTGCCAGCAGCTTACCGAGGAAATGGGGGAGGAAGAACAATGAGCAGTTCTTC
>TRBJ2-7|TRBD1|TRBV9|once
CASSFRTGASYEQYF
TGTGCCAGCAGCTTTCGGACAGGGGCTTCCTACGAGCAGTACTTC
>TRBJ2-3|.|TRBV12-3/TRBV12-4|many
CASSRLINTQYF
TGTGCCAGCAGCCGGTTAATAAATACGCAGTATTTT
>TRBJ1-2|.|TRBV2|.
CASNERQYYGYTF
TGTGCCAGCAACGAGCGACAGTACTATGGCTACACCTTC
>TRBJ2-3|.|TRBV20-1|many
CSAPPRNLGTDTQYF
TGCAGTGCCCCGCCTAGAAACCTAGGCACAGATACGCAGTATTTT
>TRBJ2-3|TRBD2|TRBV10-3|.
CAISRLAADTQYF
TGTGCCATCAGTCGACTAGCGGCAGATACGCAGTATTTT
>TRBJ2-7|.|TRBV25-1|once
CASSRSGSYEQYF
TGTGCCAGCAGTAGGAGTGGCTCCTACGAGCAGTACTTC
>TRBJ1-6|TRBD1|TRBV5-1|few
CASKGTGDSPLHF
TGCGCCAGCAAAGGGACAGGAGATTCACCCCTCCACTTT
>TRBJ2-5|TRBD2|TRBV7-2|many
CASKSGGVEPTQYF
TGTGCCAGCAAGAGCGGGGGGGTCGAGCCGACCCAGTACTTC
>TRBJ1-5|TRBD1|TRBV7-2|.
CASSQGQGDQPQHF
TGTGCCAGCAGCCAAGGACAGGGCGATCAGCCCCAGCATTTT
>TRBJ2-1|TRBD2|TRBV6-2/TRBV6-3|.
CASSYGMLGLTGGRNEQFF
TGTGCCAGCAGTTACGGTATGTTGGGACTAACGGGGGGGCGCAATGAGCAGTTCTTC
>TRBJ2-7|.|TRBV20-1|many
CSASPSGGNYEQYF
TGCAGTGCTAGCCCCAGCGGAGGGAACTACGAGCAGTACTTC
>TRBJ2-3|TRBD2|TRBV24-1|.
CATSAGGSYTQYF
TGTGCCACCAGCGCGGGGGGATCATATACGCAGTATTTT
>TRBJ2-1|TRBD1|TRBV5-4|many
CASSPTRDRGWNEQFF
TGTGCCAGCAGCCCGACCCGGGACAGGGGATGGAATGAGCAGTTCTTC
>TRBJ1-5|.|TRBV20-1|many
CSARKSWDQPQHF
TGCAGTGCTAGAAAATCGTGGGATCAGCCCCAGCATTTT
>TRBJ1-5|TRBD1|TRBV20-1|.
CSARTGGGNQPQHF
TGCAGTGCCCGGACAGGCGGGGGAAATCAGCCCCAGCATTTT
>TRBJ1-3|.|TRBV10-3|.
CAIQSSGNTIYF
TGTGCCATACAGAGCTCTGGAAACACCATATATTTT
>TRBJ2-5|.|TRBV24-1|once
CATSDSPWAGGVPQETQYF
TGTGCCACCAGTGATTCCCCCTGGGCCGGAGGGGTCCCACAAGAGACCCAGTACTTC